This TCR beta chain was found in a study of cytomegalovirus exposure and HLA in healthy donors. Study-level points and caveats: Cytomegalovirus status was reportedly diagnosed by the classifier with high specificity and sensitivity. Under in vitro conditions, a few CMV-associated chains were confirmed as specific for CMV antigens. Altogether, 170 or so TCR beta chains were recorded as cytomegalovirus-associated. A later analysis found that most CMV-associated TCR beta chains appeared HLA-restricted.

It was with 60 Vbeta and 13 Jbeta primers that the PCR ran. The protocol was immunoSEQ multiplex PCR, while the TCRdb copy is restricted to in-frame clones and leaves out a portion. The repertoire includes about 140,000 clones, approximately 82% of them detected once, and roughly 1.4% sits in the top ten. Concerning this clone: Its specificity is unknown.

This CDR3 comprises 12 residues. V lost 5 bases to trimming and J lost 4 bases; unmatched junction nucleotides: 2. The germline gives CDR1 LNHDA, CDR2 SQIVND (reference sequence). This chain uses TRBV19 with TRBJ2-7; 7 positions match TRBD1. This TCR was recovered from a man between 35 and 55 years old in good health and CMV-seronegative. The sample taken for sequencing was PBMCs. The CDR3 nucleotides read TGTGCCAGTAGTGCACAGGGGTACGAGCAGTACTTC. Its protein is CASSAQGYEQYF.